The present TCR beta chain was sequenced within a study of shared clonotypes between healthy human individuals. Germline V gives CDR1 LNHDA, CDR2 SQIVND (reference sequence). Trimming cost V 5 bases and J 4 bases, with 14 bases left between them. The CDR3 runs to 14 residues. Whole-study findings and limits: Naive CD4 clonotypes overlapped across several donors at approximately 5.5%.

TCRdb's copy holds only in-frame clones and misses some; the assay was immunoSEQ multiplex PCR. The data contain roughly 1 million clones, around 82% of them seen just once; the ten biggest clones take up approximately 0.5%. On this clone itself: What it recognizes is unknown.

Sequencing input: memory CD4+ T cells from PBMCs. Subset defined: CD45RA-negative fraction. The chain combines TRBV19 with TRBJ1-2, with a tentative D call TRBD1 (5 bases). The clonotype originates from a man aged 18 to 29 in good health. Some clones in this sample may be carry-over from other donors' samples. CDR3 coding DNA: TGTGCCAGTAGTCCCGTGCAGGGCCTCTATGGCTACACCTTC. Translated, it gives CASSPVQGLYGYTF. Variable domain in full (rest from reference TRBV19 and TRBJ1-2): DGGITQSPKYLFRKEGQNVTLSCEQNLNHDAMYWYRQDPGQGLRLIYYSQIVNDFQKGDIAEGYSVSREKKESFPLTVTSAQKNPTAFYLCASSPVQGLYGYTFGSGTRLTVV.